These 29 T cell receptor beta chains originate from one sample sequenced in a study of blood T cell repertoires in COVID-19. Assay: immunoSEQ multiplex PCR; the TCRdb copy retains only in-frame clones and omits some. The sample lists around 220,000 clones, almost 90% seen once, with 14% to 15% in the top ten. Specimen: PBMCs or T cells enriched from blood (not recorded which). All receptors derive from a woman aged 50 to 65 with acute COVID-19.

The chain links TRBV5-1 to TRBJ1-1; D is perhaps TRBD1 (5 bases). Germline CDR1 SGHRS, CDR2 YFSETQ. Deletions cut 2 bases from V and 4 bases from J, with 15 bases between. The CDR3 is 15 residues long. CDR3 in DNA: TGCGCCAGCAGCTTTGGAGGGGCGCGGGCCACTGAAGCTTTCTTT. It encodes CASSFGGARATEAFF.

This clone is a singleton in its sample. This chain links TRBV27 with TRBJ2-7; 10 nucleotides match TRBD2. Per germline, CDR1 MNHEY and CDR2 SMNVEV (reference sequence). The CDR3 runs 14 residues. Trimming at V came to 8 bases and at J to 3 bases, leaving 7 bases not matched to a gene. CDR3 sequence (DNA): TGTGCCAGCGGGTCTAGCGGGAGTATCTACGAGCAGTACTTC. The encoded protein is CASGSSGSIYEQYF.

The V call is TRBV7-2, the J call TRBJ1-5; 9 nucleotides align to TRBD1. V lost 4 bases to trimming and J lost 6 bases; unmatched junction nucleotides: 1. Germline V gives CDR1 SGHTA, CDR2 FQGNSA. This CDR3 has 13 residues. The CDR3 loop is CASSYRGLQPQHF. The CDR3 DNA is TGTGCCAGCAGCTACAGGGGGCTTCAGCCCCAGCATTTT. The variable domain in full, completed from reference TRBV7-2 and TRBJ1-5, reads GAGVSQSPSNKVTEKGKDVELRCDPISGHTALYWYRQSLGQGLEFLIYFQGNSAPDKSGLPSDRFSAERTGGSVSTLTIQRTQQEDSAVYLCASSYRGLQPQHFGDGTRLSIL.

The rearrangement uses TRBV27 and TRBJ1-3; D not certain. This CDR3 has 14 residues. The V gene's germline CDR1 is MNHEY and CDR2 SMNVEV (reference sequence). Trimming took 5 bases from V and 2 from J, leaving 10 bases between them. The CDR3 region has the DNA TGTGCCAGCAGTAGCAGGATAGCTGGAAACACCATATATTTT. As protein: CASSSRIAGNTIYF.

This clone occurred once. The V call is TRBV7-2, the J call TRBJ2-7; D might be TRBD2 (5 bases). Germline V gene lookup returns CDR1 SGHTA and CDR2 FQGNSA. The CDR3 length is 14 residues. Trimming cost V 3 bases and J 1 base, with 10 bases left between them. The CDR3 DNA follows: TGTGCCAGCAGCTTTTCAACGGGGTCCTACGAGCAGTACTTC. It translates to CASSFSTGSYEQYF.

J is TRBJ2-7 and V is TRBV5-1; TRBD1 matches 7 bases. Trimming at V came to 3 bases and at J to 6 bases, leaving 12 bases not matched to a gene. The CDR3 sequence is 15 residues long. Germline V gene sequence: CDR1 SGHRS, CDR2 YFSETQ. The CDR3 DNA sequence: TGCGCCAGCAGCTCGGGGACAGACCCCTGGGGCGAGCAGTACTTC. This gives the protein CASSSGTDPWGEQYF.

The chain recombines TRBV6-5 with TRBJ2-7, with D perhaps TRBD2 (6 bases). CDR1 is MNHEY and CDR2 is SVGAGI in the germline V gene. The CDR3 spans 13 residues. Between the trimmed V and J ends, which lost 6 bases and 2 bases, there was a span of 11 bases. The CDR3 sequence: CASRAGLAYEQYF. The CDR3, as DNA: TGTGCCAGCAGGGCGGGACTGGCCTACGAGCAGTACTTC.

The J gene is TRBJ1-1, the V gene TRBV28, with 7 bases identical to TRBD1. Germline V gives CDR1 MDHEN, CDR2 SYDVKM. J was trimmed by 2 bases and V by 7 bases; bases with no gene match: 4. This CDR3 is 13 amino acids long. CDR3: CASTNRGNTEAFF. In DNA, the CDR3 is TGTGCCAGCACTAACAGGGGAAACACTGAAGCTTTCTTT.

V and J are TRBV7-9 and TRBJ2-1; TRBD1 matches at 8 bases. CDR1 is SEHNR, CDR2 FQNEAQ, per germline (reference sequence). The J segment lost 7 bases and the V segment lost 5 bases, leaving 4 bases of the junction unmatched. The CDR3 is made up of 13 amino acids. CDR3 residues: CASSTTGGNEQFF. The CDR3 DNA reads TGTGCCAGCAGCACAACAGGGGGGAATGAGCAGTTCTTC. Full variable domain (rest looked up from reference TRBV7-9 and TRBJ2-1): DTGVSQNPRHKITKRGQNVTFRCDPISEHNRLYWYRQTLGQGPEFLTYFQNEAQLEKSRLLSDRFSAERPKGSFSTLEIQRTEQGDSAMYLCASSTTGGNEQFFGPGTRLTVL.

V is TRBV28 and J is TRBJ2-2; possible D gene TRBD2, 6 bases. Trimming took 3 bases from V and 7 from J, leaving 18 bases between them. Germline CDR1 MDHEN, CDR2 SYDVKM. This CDR3 has 16 residues. CDR3 protein: CASSFRISGDDGELFF. CDR3 DNA: TGTGCCAGCAGTTTTAGGATATCGGGGGATGACGGGGAGCTGTTTTTT. The full variable domain, in which reference TRBV28 and TRBJ2-2 provide the parts outside the CDR3, is DVKVTQSSRYLVKRTGEKVFLECVQDMDHENMFWYRQDPGLGLRLIYFSYDVKMKEKGDIPEGYSVSREKKERFSLILESASTNQTSMYLCASSFRISGDDGELFFGEGSRLTVL.

The chain carries TRBV12-3 or TRBV12-4 and TRBJ1-1; D remains unclear. CDR3 length: 11 residues. V was shortened by 5 bases and J by 10 bases, with 11 bases between the two germline ends. The CDR3 sequence is CASSLAVLAFF. The CDR3 region has the DNA TGTGCCAGCAGTCTTGCGGTTTTAGCTTTCTTT.

This clone occurred a few times. V and J are TRBV12-2 and TRBJ1-1; TRBD1, the D gene given by the table, was not confirmed from the DNA. TRBV12-2 is a known pseudogene. The CDR3 has 15 amino acids. The CDR3 is CASRSEQLQNTEAFF. The CDR3 region has the DNA TGTGCAAGTCGCTCTGAACAGTTGCAAAACACTGAAGCTTTCTTT.

This clone was counted once. V usage is TRBV19 and J usage is TRBJ2-1; 11 bases are a match to TRBD2. The V and J ends lost 8 bases and 6 bases, in that order; junction bases with no gene match: 12. Per the germline V gene, CDR1 is LNHDA and CDR2 is SQIVND (reference sequence). This CDR3 comprises 16 residues. As DNA, the CDR3 is TGTGCCAGTCACCTTAGCGGGAGGGCCTGGGTCAATGAGCAGTTCTTC. Translated, it gives CASHLSGRAWVNEQFF.

The gene calls are TRBV15 and TRBJ2-1, with a weak D call TRBD1 (6 bases). Germline V lookup: CDR1 LNHNV, CDR2 YYDKDF (reference sequence). The CDR3 contains 13 residues. V was pared by 5 bases and J by 5 bases, with 10 bases between. CDR3 nucleotide sequence: TGTGCCACCAGCCGAGGACAGAACAATGAGCAGTTCTTC. It codes for CATSRGQNNEQFF.

In nucleotides, the CDR3 is TGTGCCAGCAGTGGACAGGGGGCCCTCTACGAGCAGTACTTC. Translation: CASSGQGALYEQYF. This chain connects TRBV2 to TRBJ2-7, with 10 bases identical to TRBD1. From germline, CDR1 is SNHLY and CDR2 FYNNEI. The CDR3 length is 14 residues. After removal of 4 bases from V and 3 bases from J, the junction contained 3 bases not matched to a gene.

The chain couples TRBV10-3 to TRBJ2-2, with D possibly matching TRBD2 (5 bases). Germline CDR1 reads ENHRY; CDR2 reads SYGVKD. The CDR3 has 15 amino acids. V was trimmed by 0 bases and J by 6 bases, leaving 11 bases between them. The CDR3 DNA reads TGTGCCATCAGTGAGTCACTTCCGGGATCCGGGGAGCTGTTTTTT. Translation gives CAISESLPGSGELFF.

The J gene is TRBJ1-2, the V gene TRBV18; possible D gene TRBD1, 6 bases. The V end was cut by 0 bases, the J end by 7 bases, with 18 bases between. There are 16 residues in the CDR3. The germline gives CDR1 KGHSH, CDR2 LQKENI. The CDR3 DNA follows: TGTGCCAGCTCACCACCGGTCGGCAGGGGCCCTTCTGGCTACACCTTC. This encodes CASSPPVGRGPSGYTF.

The chain links TRBV6-6 to TRBJ2-2, with 9 bases identical to TRBD1. The CDR3 spans 16 residues. Germline assignment: CDR1 MNHNY and CDR2 SVGAGI (reference sequence). The junction had 11 bases not matched to a gene; V was cut back by 8 bases and J by 4 bases. The CDR3 spells CASGRGTGLSTGELFF. The DNA for the CDR3 is TGTGCCAGCGGACGAGGGACAGGGCTGAGCACCGGGGAGCTGTTTTTT.

V usage is TRBV5-1 and J usage is TRBJ1-2, with unresolved D. The V gene lost 2 bases and the J gene lost 7 bases, with 15 bases spanning the gap. From germline, CDR1 is SGHRS and CDR2 YFSETQ. This CDR3 has 14 residues. This chain's CDR3 is CASSLVSPGSGYTF. The CDR3 region has the DNA TGCGCCAGCAGCTTAGTGAGCCCAGGTAGTGGCTACACCTTC. Based on the CDR3 plus reference TRBV5-1 and TRBJ1-2, the full variable domain is KAGVTQTPRYLIKTRGQQVTLSCSPISGHRSVSWYQQTPGQGLQFLFEYFSETQRNKGNFPGRFSGRQFSNSRSEMNVSTLELGDSALYLCASSLVSPGSGYTFGSGTRLTVV.

CDR3 nucleotide sequence: TGTGCCAGTAGTCCTCGGACTAGCGGGAGTAACAATGAGCAGTTCTTC. It codes for CASSPRTSGSNNEQFF. The chain employs TRBV19 and TRBJ2-1; 13 bases map to TRBD2. Trimming took 5 bases from V and 5 from J; bases not matched to a gene: 6. There are 16 residues in the CDR3. Germline V gene lookup returns CDR1 LNHDA and CDR2 SQIVND (reference sequence).

The chain joins TRBV18 to TRBJ1-5; 7 bases line up with TRBD1. The CDR3 contains 16 residues. J gave up 2 bases and V 6 bases, and 10 bases lay outside the gene matches. Germline V gene lookup returns CDR1 KGHSH and CDR2 LQKENI. This chain's CDR3 is CASSSTGLAGNQPQHF. The CDR3 bases are TGTGCCAGCTCCTCGACAGGGCTGGCGGGCAATCAGCCCCAGCATTTT. Supplemented by reference TRBV18 and TRBJ1-5, the full variable domain reads NAGVMQNPRHLVRRRGQEARLRCSPMKGHSHVYWYRQLPEEGLKFMVYLQKENIIDESGMPKERFSAEFPKEGPSILRIQQVVRGDSAAYFCASSSTGLAGNQPQHFGDGTRLSIL.

The chain uses TRBV18 and TRBJ2-1; 7 nucleotides line up with TRBD1. Germline CDR1 and CDR2: KGHSH and LQKENI. V shed 0 bases and J 6 bases; nucleotides not matched to a gene: 5. This CDR3 has 15 residues. CDR3 nucleotide sequence: TGTGCCAGCTCACCACCAAACAGGGGCCCCAATGAGCAGTTCTTC. Translating it yields CASSPPNRGPNEQFF.

Only a few counts were recorded for this clone. The V call is TRBV11-2, the J call TRBJ1-2; D is uncertain. This CDR3 has 14 residues. The ends were cut back, 1 base at V and 3 bases at J, with 9 bases in the middle. In germline, CDR1 is SGHAT, CDR2 FQNNGV. CDR3: CASSLGGTYYGYTF. The CDR3 coding sequence is TGTGCCAGCAGCTTAGGCGGCACCTACTATGGCTACACCTTC. The full variable domain, in which reference TRBV11-2 and TRBJ1-2 provide the parts outside the CDR3, is EAGVAQSPRYKIIEKRQSVAFWCNPISGHATLYWYQQILGQGPKLLIQFQNNGVVDDSQLPKDRFSAERLKGVDSTLKIQPAKLEDSAVYLCASSLGGTYYGYTFGSGTRLTVV.

The genes are TRBV27 and TRBJ2-7; TRBD1 matches at 11 bases. The CDR3 is 15 amino acids. J gave up 5 bases and V 5 bases, and 8 bases lay outside the gene matches. Germline CDR1 reads MNHEY; CDR2 reads SMNVEV (reference sequence). CDR3 DNA: TGTGCCAGCAGTCCCCGTGGGACAGGGGGGGACGAGCAGTACTTC. This codes for CASSPRGTGGDEQYF.

CDR3 nucleotide sequence: TGTGCCACCAGTGACCGCCGGGACAGGGACTATGGCTACACCTTC. It codes for CATSDRRDRDYGYTF. The chain has TRBV24-1 and TRBJ1-2; 9 positions agree with TRBD1. Germline values: CDR1 KGHDR, CDR2 SFDVKD. This CDR3 has 15 amino acids. V shed 4 bases, J shed 3 bases, and the junction held 5 bases outside the gene matches.

The J gene is TRBJ2-1, the V gene TRBV2, with D perhaps matching TRBD1 (6 bases). The V gene's germline CDR1 is SNHLY and CDR2 FYNNEI. This CDR3 is 15 amino acids long. The V gene lost 0 bases and the J gene lost 6 bases, with 12 bases spanning the gap. CDR3 in DNA: TGTGCCAGCAGTGAAGCTATACAGGGAACCAATGAGCAGTTCTTC. It encodes CASSEAIQGTNEQFF.

The rearrangement joins TRBV5-4 to TRBJ2-3; D is possibly TRBD2 (6 bases). CDR1 and CDR2 (germline): SGHNT, YYREEE (reference sequence). This CDR3 spans 13 amino acids. V was trimmed by 7 bases and J by 4 bases, leaving 13 bases between them. The CDR3 sequence is CASGRMGADTQYF. The CDR3, as DNA: TGTGCCAGCGGGAGGATGGGGGCAGATACGCAGTATTTT.

This clone was counted a few times. Other nucleotide sequences in the sample specify the same CDR3. This chain connects TRBV27 to TRBJ1-1; D possibly corresponds to TRBD1 (6 bases). V was cut by 2 bases and J by 5 bases, with 12 bases left in between. The CDR3 is 14 amino acids. CDR1 and CDR2 (germline): MNHEY, SMNVEV (reference sequence). CDR3 protein: CASSLRQGFTEAFF. The CDR3 DNA is TGTGCCAGCAGTTTACGGCAGGGGTTTACTGAAGCTTTCTTT.

V usage is TRBV30 and J usage is TRBJ1-2, with TRBD1 matching over 7 bases. Germline values: CDR1 GTSNPN, CDR2 SVGIG (reference sequence). The CDR3 runs to 13 residues. V shed 2 bases, J shed 4 bases, and the junction held 4 bases outside the gene matches. This chain's CDR3 is CAWSPGQPYGYTF. CDR3 coding DNA: TGTGCCTGGAGTCCGGGACAGCCCTATGGCTACACCTTC.